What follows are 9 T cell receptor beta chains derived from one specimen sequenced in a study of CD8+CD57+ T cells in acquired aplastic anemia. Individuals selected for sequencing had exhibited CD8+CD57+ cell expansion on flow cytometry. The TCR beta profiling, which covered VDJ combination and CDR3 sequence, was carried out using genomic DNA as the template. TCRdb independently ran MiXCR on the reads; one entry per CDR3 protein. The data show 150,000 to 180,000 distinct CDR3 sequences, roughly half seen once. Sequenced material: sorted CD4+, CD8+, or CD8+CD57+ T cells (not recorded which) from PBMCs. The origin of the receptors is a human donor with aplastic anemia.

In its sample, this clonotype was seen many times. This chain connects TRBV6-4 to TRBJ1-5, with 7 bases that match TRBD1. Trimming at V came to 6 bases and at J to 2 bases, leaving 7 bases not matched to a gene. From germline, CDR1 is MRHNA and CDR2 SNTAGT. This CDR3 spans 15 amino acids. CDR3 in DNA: TGTGCCAGCAGCCCACAGGGGAGGGGCAATCAGCCCCAGCATTTT. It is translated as CASSPQGRGNQPQHF.

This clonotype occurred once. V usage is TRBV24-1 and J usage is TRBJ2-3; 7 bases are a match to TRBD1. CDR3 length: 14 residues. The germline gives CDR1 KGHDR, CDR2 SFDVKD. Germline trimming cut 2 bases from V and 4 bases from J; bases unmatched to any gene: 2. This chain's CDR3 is CATSDYRGADTQYF. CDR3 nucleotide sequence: TGTGCCACCAGTGATTACAGGGGTGCAGATACGCAGTATTTT.

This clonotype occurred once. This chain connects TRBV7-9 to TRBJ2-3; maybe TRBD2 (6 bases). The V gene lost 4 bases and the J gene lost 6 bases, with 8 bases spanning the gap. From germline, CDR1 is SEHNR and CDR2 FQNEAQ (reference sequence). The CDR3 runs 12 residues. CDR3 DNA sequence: TGTGCCAGCAGCTCCGCGGGGGATACGCAGTATTTT. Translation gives CASSSAGDTQYF.

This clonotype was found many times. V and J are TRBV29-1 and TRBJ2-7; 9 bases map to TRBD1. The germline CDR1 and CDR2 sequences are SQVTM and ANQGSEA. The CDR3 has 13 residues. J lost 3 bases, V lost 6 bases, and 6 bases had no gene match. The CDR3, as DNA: TGCAGCGTACAGGGGGCTACAGACTACGAGCAGTACTTC. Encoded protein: CSVQGATDYEQYF.

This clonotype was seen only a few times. CDR3 sequence: CATSRGGQQETQYF. Here the CDR3 DNA reads TGTGCCACCAGCAGAGGAGGACAGCAAGAGACCCAGTACTTC. The V and J genes are TRBV15 and TRBJ2-5, with D tentatively TRBD1 (6 bases). Per germline, CDR1 LNHNV and CDR2 YYDKDF (reference sequence). The CDR3 has 14 residues. Trimming removed 1 base at V and 2 bases at J, with 8 bases between.

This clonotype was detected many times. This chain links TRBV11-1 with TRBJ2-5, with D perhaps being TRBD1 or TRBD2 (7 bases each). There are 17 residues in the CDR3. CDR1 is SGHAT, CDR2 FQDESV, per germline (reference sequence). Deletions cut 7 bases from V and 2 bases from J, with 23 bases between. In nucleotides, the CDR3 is TGTGCCAGCACCGCACCAGGGGGGGGGCGAAGGCAAGAGACCCAGTACTTC. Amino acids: CASTAPGGGRRQETQYF.

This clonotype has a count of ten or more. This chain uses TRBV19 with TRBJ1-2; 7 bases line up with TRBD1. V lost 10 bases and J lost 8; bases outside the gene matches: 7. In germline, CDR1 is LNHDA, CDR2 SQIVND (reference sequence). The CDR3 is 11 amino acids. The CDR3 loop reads CATRTGGGYTF. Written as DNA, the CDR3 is TGTGCCACTCGGACAGGCGGGGGCTACACCTTC.

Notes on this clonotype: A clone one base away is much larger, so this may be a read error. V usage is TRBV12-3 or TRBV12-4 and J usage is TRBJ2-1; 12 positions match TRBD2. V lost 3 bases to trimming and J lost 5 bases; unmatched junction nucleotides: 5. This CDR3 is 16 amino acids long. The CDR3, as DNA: TGTGCCAGCAGTTTCGCGACTAGCGGGAGCCACAATGAGCAGTTCTTC. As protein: CASSFATSGSHNEQFF.

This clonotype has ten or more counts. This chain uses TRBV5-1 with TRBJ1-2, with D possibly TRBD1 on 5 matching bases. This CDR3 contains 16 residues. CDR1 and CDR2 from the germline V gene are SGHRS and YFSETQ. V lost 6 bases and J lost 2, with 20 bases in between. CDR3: CASNPGVIGGNYGYTF. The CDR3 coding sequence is TGCGCCAGCAACCCCGGGGTGATTGGGGGGAACTATGGCTACACCTTC. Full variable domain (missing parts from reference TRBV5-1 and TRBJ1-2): KAGVTQTPRYLIKTRGQQVTLSCSPISGHRSVSWYQQTPGQGLQFLFEYFSETQRNKGNFPGRFSGRQFSNSRSEMNVSTLELGDSALYLCASNPGVIGGNYGYTFGSGTRLTVV.